The 29 T cell receptor beta chains below come from one sample, sequenced in a study of blood T cell repertoires in COVID-19. Here immunoSEQ multiplex PCR was the method, and the copy in TCRdb shows in-frame clones only, minus some. Of 110,000 or so clones in the sample, over 60% were seen once. The specimen was peripheral blood. Receptor source: a man aged 65 to 79 with acute or convalescent COVID-19.

This chain connects TRBV6-4 to TRBJ2-3; 8 nucleotides line up with TRBD2. Germline trimming cut 0 bases from V and 0 bases from J; bases unmatched to any gene: 2. Germline CDR1 reads MRHNA; CDR2 reads SNTAGT. CDR3 length equals 16 residues. The CDR3 DNA follows: TGTGCCAGCAGTGACTCTCCTAGCGGGAGCACAGATACGCAGTATTTT. Translating it yields CASSDSPSGSTDTQYF.

The CDR3 loop is CASSLGRQVRDGELFF. DNA for the CDR3: TGCGCCAGCAGCTTGGGAAGACAGGTTCGTGACGGGGAGCTGTTTTTT. V and J are TRBV5-1 and TRBJ2-2; a possible D gene is TRBD1 (6 bases). The V and J ends lost 0 bases and 7 bases respectively, with 16 bases between them. CDR3 length: 16 residues. From germline, CDR1 is SGHRS and CDR2 YFSETQ. Together with reference TRBV5-1 and TRBJ2-2, the CDR3 gives the full variable domain: KAGVTQTPRYLIKTRGQQVTLSCSPISGHRSVSWYQQTPGQGLQFLFEYFSETQRNKGNFPGRFSGRQFSNSRSEMNVSTLELGDSALYLCASSLGRQVRDGELFFGEGSRLTVL.

This clone was seen only a few times. V usage is TRBV2 and J usage is TRBJ1-2; a weak D match, TRBD1 (6 bases). CDR3 length equals 12 residues. The germline V gene encodes CDR1 SNHLY and CDR2 FYNNEI. V was shortened by 6 bases and J by 4 bases, with 9 bases between the two germline ends. CDR3: CASRMDSYGYTF. The CDR3 nucleotides are TGTGCCAGCAGGATGGACAGCTATGGCTACACCTTC. The full variable domain, its missing parts supplied by reference TRBV2 and TRBJ1-2, is EPEVTQTPSHQVTQMGQEVILRCVPISNHLYFYWYRQILGQKVEFLVSFYNNEISEKSEIFDDQFSVERPDGSNFTLKIRSTKLEDSAMYFCASRMDSYGYTFGSGTRLTVV.

The rearrangement links TRBV9 to TRBJ2-1, with 11 bases that match TRBD2. Germline V gives CDR1 SGDLS, CDR2 YYNGEE. The CDR3 runs 15 residues. Losses at the gene ends were 2 bases for V and 5 bases for J; bases not matched to a gene: 3. CDR3 loop: CASSVGTSGNNEQFF. CDR3 sequence (DNA): TGTGCCAGCAGCGTCGGGACTAGCGGAAACAATGAGCAGTTCTTC.

The chain employs TRBV28 and TRBJ1-5; 9 nucleotides align to TRBD1. CDR3 size: 15 residues. The junction had 10 bases not matched to a gene; V was cut back by 6 bases and J by 7 bases. CDR1 is MDHEN and CDR2 is SYDVKM in the germline V gene. The CDR3 DNA is TGTGCCAGCAGCATAATTGGGACAGGGAGACAGCCCCAGCATTTT. Residues: CASSIIGTGRQPQHF. Filled out from reference TRBV28 and TRBJ1-5, the complete variable domain reads DVKVTQSSRYLVKRTGEKVFLECVQDMDHENMFWYRQDPGLGLRLIYFSYDVKMKEKGDIPEGYSVSREKKERFSLILESASTNQTSMYLCASSIIGTGRQPQHFGDGTRLSIL.

The chain couples TRBV30 to TRBJ1-1; 7 nucleotides match TRBD1. Per the germline V gene, CDR1 is GTSNPN and CDR2 is SVGIG (reference sequence). The CDR3 has 14 residues. V was pared by 3 bases and J by 5 bases, with 9 bases of the junction left unmatched. For the CDR3, the DNA is TGTGCCTGGAGCCGGGACAGCAGAATGACTGAAGCTTTCTTT. As protein: CAWSRDSRMTEAFF.

This clone was seen a handful of times. This chain links TRBV9 with TRBJ2-3; 8 bases match TRBD2. This CDR3 region has 15 residues. Trimming removed 4 bases from V and 0 bases from J; junction bases left unmatched: 4. In germline, CDR1 is SGDLS, CDR2 YYNGEE. This CDR3 reads CASSFLAGSTDTQYF. The CDR3 coding sequence is TGTGCCAGCAGCTTCTTAGCGGGGAGCACAGATACGCAGTATTTT.

The gene calls are TRBV5-1 and TRBJ2-3; 7 bases match TRBD2. The CDR3 totals 18 residues. Germline V lookup: CDR1 SGHRS, CDR2 YFSETQ. J was trimmed by 1 base and V by 7 bases; bases with no gene match: 18. The CDR3 spells CASGPSGRISFGTDTQYF. DNA for the CDR3: TGCGCCAGCGGCCCGTCCGGGAGGATATCCTTCGGCACAGATACGCAGTATTTT. Variable domain in full (rest from reference TRBV5-1 and TRBJ2-3): KAGVTQTPRYLIKTRGQQVTLSCSPISGHRSVSWYQQTPGQGLQFLFEYFSETQRNKGNFPGRFSGRQFSNSRSEMNVSTLELGDSALYLCASGPSGRISFGTDTQYFGPGTRLTVL.

This chain uses TRBV18 with TRBJ2-3; 10 bases line up with TRBD2. There are 14 residues in the CDR3. The V gene end was trimmed by 6 bases and the J gene end by 7 bases; junction bases not matched to a gene: 7. In germline, CDR1 is KGHSH, CDR2 LQKENI. CDR3 bases: TGTGCCAGCTCCCCTAGCGGGAGCCCGAATACGCAGTATTTT. Amino acid sequence: CASSPSGSPNTQYF.

The V and J genes are TRBV27 and TRBJ2-1, with D hard to call. V lost 6 bases to trimming and J lost 3 bases, with 12 bases between them. Germline CDR1 is MNHEY and CDR2 is SMNVEV (reference sequence). The CDR3 spans 14 residues. The CDR3, as DNA: TGTGCCAGCAGCCCCTCCGTCGTCTACAATGAGCAGTTCTTC. Translating it yields CASSPSVVYNEQFF.

The genes are TRBV27 and TRBJ2-7, with 8 bases lining up with TRBD2. Germline CDR1 and CDR2: MNHEY and SMNVEV (reference sequence). V lost 3 bases, J lost 6 bases, and 4 bases stayed unmatched. The CDR3 sequence is 13 residues long. In DNA, the CDR3 is TGTGCCAGCAGTTTGTCCGGGGGGGCCGAGCAGTACTTC. Its translation: CASSLSGGAEQYF.

This chain joins TRBV9 and TRBJ1-2; 10 positions match TRBD1. Trimming removed 3 bases from V and 4 bases from J; junction bases left unmatched: 6. The CDR3 extends over 15 amino acids. Germline CDR1 SGDLS, CDR2 YYNGEE. The CDR3 here is CASSGGTGALYGYTF. The CDR3 DNA reads TGTGCCAGCAGCGGAGGGACAGGGGCGCTCTATGGCTACACCTTC.

The chain recombines TRBV5-6 with TRBJ2-3; tentatively, D is TRBD2 (6 bases). CDR1 and CDR2 from the germline V gene are SGHDT and YYEEEE. V was cut by 1 base and J by 3 bases, with 9 bases left in between. The CDR3 has 14 amino acids. In DNA, the CDR3 is TGTGCCAGCAGCTTGATTAGCGGTACAGATACGCAGTATTTT. Translating gives CASSLISGTDTQYF.

The chain uses TRBV15 and TRBJ2-7; D possibly corresponds to TRBD1 (5 bases). The CDR3 has 15 residues. Trimming pared 5 bases from V and 6 bases from J, leaving 20 bases between. The V gene's germline CDR1 is LNHNV and CDR2 YYDKDF (reference sequence). The CDR3: CATSVGLEPTSEQYF. CDR3 sequence (DNA): TGTGCCACCAGCGTGGGGCTAGAACCTACCTCCGAGCAGTACTTC.

This sequence joins TRBV27 and TRBJ1-6, with 7 bases fitting TRBD1. The J segment lost 10 bases and the V segment lost 2 bases, leaving 14 bases of the junction unmatched. The germline CDR1 and CDR2 sequences are MNHEY and SMNVEV (reference sequence). The CDR3 totals 17 residues. The CDR3 coding sequence is TGTGCCAGCAGTTTAGAAAACCCCCGACAGGGCAAATCACCCCTCCACTTT. Its translation: CASSLENPRQGKSPLHF.

The V call is TRBV11-2, the J call TRBJ1-2, with 8 nucleotides matching TRBD1. Germline lookup yields CDR1 SGHAT and CDR2 FQNNGV. This CDR3 is built from 15 residues. Unmatched junction bases numbered 9, after V lost 5 bases and J lost 4 bases. In nucleotides, the CDR3 is TGTGCCAGCAGCACAGGACAGGGCTGGACCTATGGCTACACCTTC. This encodes CASSTGQGWTYGYTF.

The chain has TRBV3-1 (or the pseudogene TRBV3-2) and TRBJ2-1; 9 nucleotides agree with TRBD2. V lost 4 bases and J lost 10; bases outside the gene matches: 14. Per the germline V gene, CDR1 is LGHDT and CDR2 is YNNKEL (reference sequence). The length of the CDR3 is 16 residues. The CDR3 nucleotides read TGTGCCAGCAGCCCAATAGCGGGGGACCGCCGTAGGGAGCAGTTCTTC. Its translation is CASSPIAGDRRREQFF.

This clone came up once. The chain employs TRBV7-2 and TRBJ2-7, with D possibly matching TRBD2 (5 bases). The CDR3 extends over 17 amino acids. V gave up 4 bases and J gave up 1 base, with 20 bases separating them. CDR1 and CDR2 (germline): SGHTA, FQGNSA. The CDR3 DNA follows: TGTGCCAGCAGCTCCCCCGCGGTCGGGGTAGGTTCCTACGAGCAGTACTTC. This translates into CASSSPAVGVGSYEQYF.

The rearrangement links TRBV5-1 to TRBJ2-7; 8 bases align to TRBD2. This CDR3 region has 16 residues. J gave up 4 bases and V 0 bases, and 9 bases lay outside the gene matches. CDR1 and CDR2 (germline): SGHRS, YFSETQ. The CDR3 protein is CASSLGGSGVEYEQYF. The CDR3 nucleotides are TGCGCCAGCAGCTTGGGAGGTAGCGGGGTGGAGTACGAGCAGTACTTC.

V is TRBV5-6 and J is TRBJ2-3; 7 bases line up with TRBD2. The germline V gene encodes CDR1 SGHDT and CDR2 YYEEEE. The length of the CDR3 is 16 residues. V trimming: 1 base; J trimming: 2 bases; junction bases outside the gene matches: 7. CDR3 nucleotides: TGTGCCAGCAGCTTGTTCGGCCTAGCGGACACAGATACGCAGTATTTT. Protein product: CASSLFGLADTDTQYF.

The chain couples TRBV18 to TRBJ1-4; D is unresolved. The CDR3 is 14 residues long. Germline V gene lookup returns CDR1 KGHSH and CDR2 LQKENI. Between the trimmed V and J ends, which lost 0 bases and 8 bases, there was a span of 10 bases. CDR3 DNA sequence: TGTGCCAGCTCACCACCGAACCTGGAGGAAAAACTGTTTTTT. This encodes CASSPPNLEEKLFF.

V and J are TRBV2 and TRBJ1-3; 7 positions match TRBD1. CDR1 SNHLY and CDR2 FYNNEI come from the germline V gene. With V trimmed by 4 bases and J by 8 bases, 2 bases remained unmatched. The CDR3 loop spans 12 amino acids. CDR3 sequence (DNA): TGTGCCAGCAGTGGACAGGGTTACACCATATATTTT. Translated: CASSGQGYTIYF.

V gene TRBV24-1 combines with J gene TRBJ2-7, with TRBD1 matching 9 bases. Germline lookup yields CDR1 KGHDR and CDR2 SFDVKD. The length of the CDR3 is 14 residues. V trimming: 3 bases; J trimming: 5 bases; junction bases outside the gene matches: 4. The CDR3 sequence: CATSDVGQGHEQYF. CDR3 sequence (DNA): TGTGCCACCAGTGATGTGGGACAGGGCCACGAGCAGTACTTC.

The V gene is TRBV19, the J gene TRBJ2-5; the D gene is possibly TRBD2 (6 bases). The CDR3 has 16 residues. The germline V gene has CDR1 LNHDA and CDR2 SQIVND (reference sequence). Trimming pared 4 bases from V and 3 bases from J, leaving 18 bases between. The DNA for the CDR3 is TGTGCCAGTAGTACCTTCTCCGGGACTCGAAAAGAGACCCAGTACTTC. It yields the protein CASSTFSGTRKETQYF.

This chain links TRBV14 with TRBJ2-3; 12 positions agree with TRBD2. The J segment lost 4 bases and the V segment lost 0 bases, leaving 5 bases of the junction unmatched. Germline V lookup: CDR1 SGHDN, CDR2 FVKESK. This CDR3 has 17 amino acids. CDR3 in DNA: TGTGCCAGCAGCCAAGAGGCTAGCGGGAGGGCCTCAGATACGCAGTATTTT. This codes for CASSQEASGRASDTQYF. Based on the CDR3 plus reference TRBV14 and TRBJ2-3, the full variable domain is EAGVTQFPSHSVIEKGQTVTLRCDPISGHDNLYWYRRVMGKEIKFLLHFVKESKQDESGMPNNRFLAERTGGTYSTLKVQPAELEDSGVYFCASSQEASGRASDTQYFGPGTRLTVL.

The V gene is TRBV18, the J gene TRBJ1-3; D is possibly TRBD1 (5 bases). Trimming shortened V by 1 base and J by 7 bases, and 11 bases separated the two germline ends. Germline V gives CDR1 KGHSH, CDR2 LQKENI. The CDR3 length is 14 residues. For the CDR3, the DNA is TGTGCCAGCTCACCACAGGCGCAGGGCAACACCATATATTTT. It translates to CASSPQAQGNTIYF.

The sample holds one count of this clone. The rearrangement uses TRBV6-1 and TRBJ2-7; D perhaps matches TRBD2 (6 bases). The CDR3 is 12 residues long. Trimming removed 3 bases from V and 4 bases from J, with 7 bases in between. Germline V gene data show CDR1 as MNHNS and CDR2 as SASEGT. CDR3 protein: CASSEEGYEQYF. The CDR3 coding sequence is TGTGCCAGCAGTGAGGAGGGGTACGAGCAGTACTTC.

This clone was counted a few times. V gene TRBV4-1 combines with J gene TRBJ1-2; 9 bases agree with TRBD1. The V segment lost 4 bases and the J segment 5 bases; nucleotides outside the gene matches: 11. Germline V gene data show CDR1 as MGHRA and CDR2 as YSYEKL. The CDR3 extends over 16 amino acids. In DNA form, the CDR3 reads TGCGCCAGCAGCCTCACACTAGGACAGGGGTCTTATGGCTACACCTTC. This gives the protein CASSLTLGQGSYGYTF.

V and J are TRBV18 and TRBJ1-5; 7 positions agree with TRBD1. Germline V gene lookup returns CDR1 KGHSH and CDR2 LQKENI. After removal of 4 bases from V and 7 bases from J, the junction contained 10 bases not matched to a gene. There are 15 residues in the CDR3. Written as DNA, the CDR3 is TGTGCCAGCTCACGGGGAACAGGGGTGGGACAGCCCCAGCATTTT. Translated, it gives CASSRGTGVGQPQHF.